A single sample is the source of the 25 T cell receptor beta chains below, sequenced in a study of cytomegalovirus exposure and HLA in healthy donors. The PCR used 60 Vbeta and 13 Jbeta primers. Some clones are missing from TCRdb's copy, which holds only in-frame ones; the method was immunoSEQ multiplex PCR. There are approximately 170,000 clones in the sample; just under 75% occur only once, and approximately 4.8% lies in the top ten. The sample comprised PBMCs. The receptors originated from a man aged 25 to 40 in good health and CMV-seropositive.

The rearrangement links TRBV6-1 to TRBJ1-1; 8 positions match TRBD1. The V segment lost 6 bases and the J segment 0 bases; nucleotides outside the gene matches: 6. The CDR3 contains 15 residues. Germline-derived CDR1 and CDR2 are MNHNS and SASEGT. The DNA of the CDR3 is TGTGCCAGCAGATTTGAGGGACAGGTGAACACTGAAGCTTTCTTT. As protein: CASRFEGQVNTEAFF.

This clone was counted between two and nine times. The chain carries TRBV30 and TRBJ2-7, with D unresolved. The V gene lost 0 bases and the J gene lost 5 bases, with 5 bases spanning the gap. The germline gives CDR1 GTSNPN, CDR2 SVGIG (reference sequence). This CDR3 has 11 amino acids. The CDR3 protein is CAWSVANEQYF. CDR3 coding DNA: TGTGCCTGGAGTGTAGCGAACGAGCAGTACTTC. The full variable domain, with the rest looked up from reference TRBV30 and TRBJ2-7, is SQTIHQWPATLVQPVGSPLSLECTVEGTSNPNLYWYRQAAGRGLQLLFYSVGIGQISSEVPQNLSASRPQDRQFILSSKKLLLSDSGFYLCAWSVANEQYFGPGTRLTVT.

Of note for this clone: One junction end disagrees with the germline gene, perhaps due to a read error. CDR3 DNA: TGTTCCAGCAGCTTCAGGGGGAGCTCCTCCTACGAGCAGTACTTC. It encodes CSSSFRGSSSYEQYF. The V gene is TRBV7-9, the J gene TRBJ2-7, with TRBD1 identical over 7 bases. There are 15 residues in the CDR3. The germline CDR1 and CDR2 sequences are SEHNR and FQNEAQ (reference sequence).

This clone was seen a single time. V gene TRBV5-1 combines with J gene TRBJ2-1, with D possibly being TRBD2 (5 bases). The CDR3 is 14 amino acids. Germline assignment: CDR1 SGHRS and CDR2 YFSETQ. V lost 3 bases to trimming and J lost 6 bases, with 13 bases between them. In nucleotides, the CDR3 is TGCGCCAGCAGCTCCCGAGGTAGCGCCAATGAGCAGTTCTTC. Residues: CASSSRGSANEQFF.

The J gene is TRBJ2-1, the V gene TRBV30; maybe TRBD2 (7 bases). Germline CDR1 reads GTSNPN; CDR2 reads SVGIG (reference sequence). V lost 4 bases to trimming and J lost 0 bases, with 16 bases between them. The length of the CDR3 is 16 residues. The CDR3 reads CAWTGGPASSYNEQFF. The CDR3 nucleotides are TGTGCCTGGACCGGGGGGCCGGCAAGCTCCTACAATGAGCAGTTCTTC.

The chain couples TRBV7-9 to TRBJ2-2, with 13 bases identical to TRBD2. CDR3 size: 18 residues. Trimming removed 5 bases from V and 3 bases from J; junction bases left unmatched: 9. Looked up from germline, CDR1 is SEHNR and CDR2 is FQNEAQ (reference sequence). The DNA for the CDR3 is TGTGCCAGCAGCCCCCCGGGACTAGCGGGGCCCCACACCGGGGAGCTGTTTTTT. It is translated as CASSPPGLAGPHTGELFF.

This clone was found a few times. The V gene is TRBV6-6, the J gene TRBJ2-7; D gene unclear. The CDR3 loop spans 14 amino acids. Trimming removed 5 bases at V and 1 base at J, with 12 bases between. CDR1 and CDR2 from the germline V gene are MNHNY and SVGAGI (reference sequence). CDR3 region: CASSHPWLSYEQYF. The DNA for the CDR3 is TGTGCCAGCAGTCACCCTTGGCTTTCCTACGAGCAGTACTTC.

The chain joins TRBV4-3 to TRBJ1-4; no firm D call. The CDR3 has 15 amino acids. Germline assignment: CDR1 LGHNA and CDR2 YSLEER. Trimming took off 0 bases at V and 6 bases at J, with 11 bases between the two ends. The CDR3 bases are TGCGCCAGCAGCCAAGATATCGGACTGGATGAAAAACTGTTTTTT. Translation: CASSQDIGLDEKLFF.

This chain joins TRBV28 and TRBJ2-2; 10 nucleotides match TRBD1. CDR1 and CDR2 (germline): MDHEN, SYDVKM. J was trimmed by 5 bases and V by 5 bases; bases with no gene match: 5. The CDR3 loop spans 15 amino acids. CDR3 residues: CASSLTGGQTGELFF. In DNA, the CDR3 is TGTGCCAGCAGTCTGACAGGGGGCCAAACCGGGGAGCTGTTTTTT. Supplemented by reference TRBV28 and TRBJ2-2, the full variable domain reads DVKVTQSSRYLVKRTGEKVFLECVQDMDHENMFWYRQDPGLGLRLIYFSYDVKMKEKGDIPEGYSVSREKKERFSLILESASTNQTSMYLCASSLTGGQTGELFFGEGSRLTVL.

This chain connects TRBV6-1 to TRBJ1-5; possibly TRBD1 for D (5 bases). Germline lookup yields CDR1 MNHNS and CDR2 SASEGT. V shed 2 bases and J shed 7 bases, with 12 bases lying between them. The length of the CDR3 is 14 residues. The CDR3 sequence is CASSEYSGLQPQHF. The CDR3 DNA sequence: TGTGCCAGCAGTGAATACTCAGGGTTGCAGCCCCAGCATTTT.

The chain is built from TRBV6-6 and TRBJ1-3, with 8 bases matching TRBD1. Germline V gene sequence: CDR1 MNHNY, CDR2 SVGAGI (reference sequence). V trimming: 6 bases; J trimming: 0 bases; junction bases outside the gene matches: 7. The CDR3 extends over 16 amino acids. The CDR3 region has the DNA TGTGCCAGCAGAACTAGACAGGGGAGCTCTGGAAACACCATATATTTT. Amino acids: CASRTRQGSSGNTIYF.

CDR3 region: CASSQEITGEAFF. Here the CDR3 DNA reads TGTGCCAGCAGCCAAGAGATAACAGGGGAAGCTTTCTTT. The chain employs TRBV14 and TRBJ1-1; TRBD1 is a possible D gene (6 bases). The CDR3 runs to 13 residues. Per the germline V gene, CDR1 is SGHDN and CDR2 is FVKESK. Between the trimmed V and J ends, which lost 0 bases and 8 bases, there was a span of 10 bases.

This clone was seen more than once but under ten times. The rearrangement links TRBV7-9 to TRBJ2-7; tentatively, D is TRBD1 (6 bases). Germline CDR1 is SEHNR and CDR2 is FQNEAQ (reference sequence). The CDR3 runs 11 residues. CDR3 in amino acids: CSITRGAEQYF. The CDR3 DNA follows: TGTTCCATTACCAGGGGAGCCGAGCAGTACTTC.

The CDR3 here is CASSAGTGTEAFF. CDR3 DNA sequence: TGTGCCAGTAGTGCCGGGACAGGCACTGAAGCTTTCTTT. The rearrangement uses TRBV19 and TRBJ1-1; TRBD1 aligns across 8 bases. This CDR3 region has 13 residues. V dropped 5 bases and J dropped 4; count of bases not matched to a gene: 3. Per germline, CDR1 LNHDA and CDR2 SQIVND (reference sequence).

The rearrangement joins TRBV28 to TRBJ1-6; no clear D. The CDR3 consists of 13 residues. With 5 bases removed from V and 8 bases from J, the gap between germline ends came to 10 bases. Germline values: CDR1 MDHEN, CDR2 SYDVKM. DNA for the CDR3: TGTGCCAGCAGTGGTCCAGTTGATTCACCCCTCCACTTT. It yields the protein CASSGPVDSPLHF.

The rearrangement joins TRBV30 to TRBJ1-4, with 10 bases lining up with TRBD1. V shed 5 bases, J shed 8 bases, and the junction held 2 bases outside the gene matches. CDR1 and CDR2 (germline): GTSNPN, SVGIG (reference sequence). The length of the CDR3 is 12 residues. CDR3 DNA: TGTGCCTGGGAGACAGGGGGCGAAAAACTGTTTTTT. It encodes CAWETGGEKLFF.

This chain connects TRBV7-2 to TRBJ1-3; weak D call: TRBD1 (5 bases). This CDR3 contains 17 residues. V was trimmed by 5 bases and J by 0 bases, leaving 17 bases between them. Germline CDR1 reads SGHTA; CDR2 reads FQGNSA. CDR3 sequence reads: CASSVQSGLTSGNTIYF. As DNA, the CDR3 is TGTGCCAGCAGCGTCCAGTCAGGGCTGACCTCTGGAAACACCATATATTTT.

This rearrangement joins TRBV11-3 to TRBJ2-7; 8 nucleotides line up with TRBD2. This CDR3 has 13 residues. Germline V gene data show CDR1 as SGHNT and CDR2 as YENEEA. V was clipped by 6 bases and J by 6 bases; unmatched bases: 7. CDR3 DNA sequence: TGTGCCAGCAGGCCACACGGGGGGGGCGAGCAGTACTTC. This gives the protein CASRPHGGGEQYF. The whole variable domain, filled in from reference TRBV11-3 and TRBJ2-7, reads EAGVVQSPRYKIIEKKQPVAFWCNPISGHNTLYWYLQNLGQGPELLIRYENEEAVDDSQLPKDRFSAERLKGVDSTLKIQPAELGDSAVYLCASRPHGGGEQYFGPGTRLTVT.

The rearrangement links TRBV10-3 to TRBJ1-5, with a tentative D call TRBD1 (6 bases). Germline CDR1 ENHRY, CDR2 SYGVKD. V shed 2 bases and J shed 9 bases, with 14 bases lying between them. The CDR3 loop spans 14 amino acids. CDR3 region: CAISERGEGRPQHF. In nucleotides, the CDR3 is TGTGCCATCAGTGAGAGGGGGGAGGGAAGGCCCCAGCATTTT.

This clone was counted a few times. This rearrangement joins TRBV18 to TRBJ2-5; 7 bases fit TRBD1. Germline CDR1 and CDR2: KGHSH and LQKENI. CDR3 length: 14 amino acids. The V segment lost 3 bases and the J segment 2 bases; nucleotides outside the gene matches: 3. The CDR3 region has the DNA TGTGCCAGCTCACCGCCGGGACAGCAAGAGACCCAGTACTTC. It translates to CASSPPGQQETQYF.

This clone has a single count. The chain combines TRBV19 with TRBJ2-5, with 7 bases aligning to TRBD2. CDR3 length: 15 amino acids. Germline V gives CDR1 LNHDA, CDR2 SQIVND (reference sequence). Trimming at V came to 2 bases and at J to 2 bases, leaving 5 bases not matched to a gene. The CDR3 loop reads CASSIFWGGQETQYF. Here the CDR3 DNA reads TGTGCCAGTAGTATATTTTGGGGAGGGCAAGAGACCCAGTACTTC.

The genes are TRBV11-2 and TRBJ2-5; 8 nucleotides line up with TRBD1. J lost 1 base, V lost 6 bases, and 7 bases had no gene match. The CDR3 has 15 amino acids. Looked up from germline, CDR1 is SGHAT and CDR2 is FQNNGV. This chain's CDR3 is CASRVSGGVQETQYF. In nucleotides, the CDR3 is TGTGCCAGCAGGGTCTCAGGGGGCGTCCAAGAGACCCAGTACTTC. The full variable domain, completed using reference TRBV11-2 and TRBJ2-5, is EAGVAQSPRYKIIEKRQSVAFWCNPISGHATLYWYQQILGQGPKLLIQFQNNGVVDDSQLPKDRFSAERLKGVDSTLKIQPAKLEDSAVYLCASRVSGGVQETQYFGPGTRLLVL.

As DNA, the CDR3 is TGTGCCAGCAGTTTAACGGGACAGACCTACACCTTC. Encoded protein: CASSLTGQTYTF. J is TRBJ1-2 and V is TRBV27; TRBD1 matches 7 bases. The CDR3 totals 12 residues. J was trimmed by 10 bases and V by 2 bases; bases with no gene match: 4. CDR1 and CDR2 from the germline V gene are MNHEY and SMNVEV (reference sequence).

This clone was recorded once. The chain uses TRBV21-1 and TRBJ1-3; TRBD1 is the table's D call, not checked against the DNA. TRBV21-1 is given as a pseudogene. CDR3 size: 16 residues. In nucleotides, the CDR3 is TGTGCCAGCAGCCTGGGACATCCCAAGAAAGGAAACACCATATATTTT. This gives the protein CASSLGHPKKGNTIYF.

This clone has more than one count but fewer than ten. V is TRBV29-1 and J is TRBJ1-2; D uncertain. The V gene lost 3 bases and the J gene lost 0 bases, with 8 bases spanning the gap. The CDR3 spans 13 residues. Germline values: CDR1 SQVTM, CDR2 ANQGSEA. The chain's CDR3 is CSVEAEANYGYTF. CDR3 nucleotides: TGCAGCGTTGAGGCGGAGGCTAACTATGGCTACACCTTC.